These 21 T cell receptor beta chains came from one sample sequenced in a study of regulatory T cells in long-lasting Graves disease. Time point specified: newly diagnosed GD, antithyroid drugs for less than 3 months. Following extraction of RNA from PBMCs, that RNA was used to make the TCR library. Arm-PCR of CDR3 regions and iRepertoire HTBI primers were the basis on which TCR beta libraries were built. TCRdb independently ran MiXCR on the multiplex PCR reads; one entry per CDR3 protein. The table has roughly 400,000 distinct CDR3 sequences, about a sixth seen once. The sample was also reused in another study, on T cells in Graves' hyperthyroidism and ophthalmopathy.

The sequenced sample was peripheral blood mononuclear cells (PBMCs), obtained at new diagnosis, from a patient treated with antithyroid drugs. Every receptor here comes from a young woman with Graves disease.

This clonotype was seen only a few times. The genes are TRBV6-2 or TRBV6-3 and TRBJ2-3, with D tentatively TRBD1 (6 bases). The V and J ends lost 8 bases and 0 bases respectively, with 15 bases between them. The CDR3 loop spans 15 amino acids. Germline lookup yields CDR1 MNHEY and CDR2 SVGEGT. The CDR3 DNA reads as TGTGCCAGCCGACAGGTCGGCGCTAGCACAGATACGCAGTATTTT. The encoded protein is CASRQVGASTDTQYF.

This clonotype was picked up many times. The chain has TRBV28 and TRBJ2-7, with D possibly matching TRBD1 (6 bases). This CDR3 region has 14 residues. The germline CDR1 and CDR2 sequences are MDHEN and SYDVKM. V lost 3 bases and J lost 3, with 12 bases in between. The DNA of the CDR3 is TGTGCCAGCAGTTTCTTCCAGGGGAACTACGAGCAGTACTTC. Amino acid sequence: CASSFFQGNYEQYF.

The gene calls are TRBV30 and TRBJ2-1, with TRBD2 matching 8 bases. This CDR3 has 18 amino acids. The V gene end was trimmed by 0 bases and the J gene end by 4 bases; junction bases not matched to a gene: 14. Germline CDR1 and CDR2: GTSNPN and SVGIG (reference sequence). The CDR3 loop is CAWSVGPGGPIKYNEQFF. Here the CDR3 DNA reads TGTGCCTGGAGTGTGGGTCCGGGAGGGCCCATCAAGTACAATGAGCAGTTCTTC.

This clonotype was picked up a small number of times. The V gene is TRBV9, the J gene TRBJ2-7, with D maybe TRBD2 (5 bases). Germline values: CDR1 SGDLS, CDR2 YYNGEE. V was trimmed by 4 bases and J by 6 bases, leaving 14 bases between them. The CDR3 totals 13 residues. The CDR3 bases are TGTGCCAGCAGCCCGGAGGCGTTTGGCGAGCAGTACTTC. It codes for CASSPEAFGEQYF.

This chain connects TRBV29-1 to TRBJ2-1; 7 bases line up with TRBD2. J was trimmed by 7 bases and V by 7 bases; bases with no gene match: 7. CDR1 is SQVTM, CDR2 ANQGSEA, per germline. The CDR3 is made up of 12 amino acids. The CDR3: CSADHSGNEQFF. CDR3 sequence (DNA): TGCAGCGCCGACCATAGCGGGAATGAGCAGTTCTTC.

This clonotype was detected ten times or more. The chain has TRBV5-1 and TRBJ2-3; no definite D call. V dropped 0 bases and J dropped 0 bases, with 14 bases sitting between them. The germline gives CDR1 SGHRS, CDR2 YFSETQ. This CDR3 has 17 residues. The DNA for the CDR3 is TGCGCCAGCAGCTTGGCCGGCAGATTTCCTAGCACAGATACGCAGTATTTT. This sequence encodes CASSLAGRFPSTDTQYF. Supplemented by reference TRBV5-1 and TRBJ2-3, the full variable domain reads KAGVTQTPRYLIKTRGQQVTLSCSPISGHRSVSWYQQTPGQGLQFLFEYFSETQRNKGNFPGRFSGRQFSNSRSEMNVSTLELGDSALYLCASSLAGRFPSTDTQYFGPGTRLTVL.

This clonotype has only a few counts. The chain recombines TRBV6-2 or TRBV6-3 with TRBJ2-3, with 7 bases that match TRBD2. Germline V gene lookup returns CDR1 MNHEY and CDR2 SVGEGT. The CDR3 consists of 20 residues. V shed 1 base and J 5 bases; nucleotides not matched to a gene: 21. The CDR3 region is CASSYYDGPGRASFGDTQYF. The CDR3 DNA is TGTGCCAGCAGTTACTACGATGGTCCGGGGAGGGCCAGTTTTGGAGATACGCAGTATTTT.

V gene TRBV5-1 combines with J gene TRBJ2-7, with 12 positions matching TRBD2. There are 15 residues in the CDR3. CDR1 SGHRS and CDR2 YFSETQ come from the germline V gene. The trim removed 2 bases at V and 4 bases at J, leaving 4 bases unmatched. The CDR3 DNA follows: TGCGCCAGCAGCTTCGAGACTAGCGGGAGATACGAGCAGTACTTC. Translation: CASSFETSGRYEQYF.

Turning to this clonotype: In this CDR3 the conserved last residue, phenylalanine or tryptophan, is missing, so a read error is likely. The chain has TRBV12-5 and TRBJ2-1; 10 bases map to TRBD2. The CDR3 contains 15 residues. V lost 6 bases to trimming and J lost 3 bases; unmatched junction nucleotides: 5. Per germline, CDR1 LGHNT and CDR2 FRNRAP. The CDR3 nucleotides are TGTGCTAGTGGCCTCCGACTAGCGGGCTACAATGAGCAGTTCTTA. Its protein is CASGLRLAGYNEQFL.

Here the CDR3 DNA reads TGTGCCAGCAGCTTGGTTAGCCCGCGAACCAGCGGGAGTCCTTTTCGGGATTACAATGAGCAGTTCTTC. This encodes CASSLVSPRTSGSPFRDYNEQFF. The chain employs TRBV5-6 and TRBJ2-1; TRBD2 agrees at 8 bases. Germline V gene data show CDR1 as SGHDT and CDR2 as YYEEEE. With 0 bases clipped from V and 4 bases from J, the junction kept 27 bases outside the gene matches. This CDR3 region has 23 residues. Using reference TRBV5-6 and TRBJ2-1 for the parts outside the CDR3, the full variable domain is DAGVTQSPTHLIKTRGQQVTLRCSPKSGHDTVSWYQQALGQGPQFIFQYYEEEERQRGNFPDRFSGHQFPNYSSELNVNALLLGDSALYLCASSLVSPRTSGSPFRDYNEQFFGPGTRLTVL.

This clonotype was recorded at least ten times. The V gene is TRBV6-1, the J gene TRBJ2-1, with 8 bases matching TRBD1. This CDR3 region has 13 residues. The V segment lost 6 bases and the J segment 7 bases; nucleotides outside the gene matches: 5. The V gene's germline CDR1 is MNHNS and CDR2 SASEGT. The CDR3 reads CASRGQVWNEQFF. DNA for the CDR3: TGTGCCAGCAGGGGACAGGTATGGAATGAGCAGTTCTTC.

This clonotype was seen a handful of times. The V gene is TRBV20-1, the J gene TRBJ2-2; 13 bases are shared with TRBD2. This CDR3 has 17 amino acids. Per germline, CDR1 DFQATT and CDR2 SNEGSKA (reference sequence). The V gene end was trimmed by 1 base and the J gene end by 7 bases; junction bases not matched to a gene: 9. CDR3: CSARVGTSGTPDGELFF. DNA of the CDR3: TGCAGTGCTAGAGTTGGGACTAGCGGGACGCCCGACGGGGAGCTGTTTTTT.

There are many counts of this clonotype. The J gene is TRBJ2-1, the V gene TRBV27, with 7 bases aligning to TRBD1. This CDR3 region has 13 residues. Germline V lookup: CDR1 MNHEY, CDR2 SMNVEV (reference sequence). The V and J ends lost 8 bases and 6 bases, in that order; junction bases with no gene match: 7. Here the CDR3 DNA reads TGTGCCAGCGACTTTCCAGGGGGCAATGAGCAGTTCTTC. Residues: CASDFPGGNEQFF.

V and J are TRBV20-1 and TRBJ1-5, with a weak D call TRBD1 (5 bases). V lost 3 bases to trimming and J lost 5 bases, with 11 bases between them. Germline CDR1 and CDR2: DFQATT and SNEGSKA (reference sequence). This CDR3 is built from 13 residues. Written as DNA, the CDR3 is TGCAGTGCTAGCCCGACAGCCCATCAGCCCCAGCATTTT. It encodes CSASPTAHQPQHF.

This clonotype was picked up a small number of times. V usage is TRBV18 and J usage is TRBJ2-2; TRBD2 matches at 12 bases. The CDR3 has 16 amino acids. Germline CDR1 is KGHSH and CDR2 is LQKENI. V gave up 1 base and J gave up 6 bases; unmatched junction bases: 3. The CDR3 loop is CASSPRLAGAPGELFF. The CDR3 DNA follows: TGTGCCAGCTCACCACGACTAGCGGGAGCCCCCGGGGAGCTGTTTTTT.

This clonotype was detected many times. The J gene is TRBJ1-5, the V gene TRBV2, with TRBD1 identical over 8 bases. This CDR3 region has 15 residues. The trim removed 2 bases at V and 6 bases at J, leaving 6 bases unmatched. The germline V gene encodes CDR1 SNHLY and CDR2 FYNNEI. CDR3 sequence (DNA): TGTGCCAGCAGTGAATTATCAGGGGGCCGTCAGCCCCAGCATTTT. As protein: CASSELSGGRQPQHF.

This clonotype was seen once. The chain uses TRBV7-9 and TRBJ2-7; D is unresolved. V lost 5 bases and J 2 bases, leaving 10 bases between the germline ends. Germline V gene sequence: CDR1 SEHNR, CDR2 FQNEAQ (reference sequence). The CDR3 is 13 amino acids. This CDR3 reads CASSAGDTYEQYF. DNA of the CDR3: TGTGCCAGCAGCGCCGGCGATACCTACGAGCAGTACTTC.

This clonotype appeared many times. The chain employs TRBV28 and TRBJ2-7; 8 nucleotides agree with TRBD2. Losses at the gene ends were 10 bases for V and 5 bases for J; bases not matched to a gene: 10. This CDR3 spans 13 amino acids. Germline lookup yields CDR1 MDHEN and CDR2 SYDVKM. The CDR3 DNA follows: TGTGCCATAATAGCGGGAACCTCTGACGAGCAGTACTTC. This sequence encodes CAIIAGTSDEQYF.

This clonotype was picked up many times. The V call is TRBV3-1, the J call TRBJ2-7, with 11 bases matching TRBD1. The CDR3 has 15 residues. The V segment lost 4 bases and the J segment 1 base; nucleotides outside the gene matches: 3. In germline, CDR1 is LGHDT, CDR2 YNNKEL (reference sequence). Written as DNA, the CDR3 is TGTGCCAGCAGCCCAGGGACAGGGGGATCCTACGAGCAGTACTTC. Translating it yields CASSPGTGGSYEQYF.

This clonotype came up a few times. The genes are TRBV9 and TRBJ2-5, with D maybe TRBD1 (6 bases). The CDR3 loop spans 14 amino acids. Per the germline V gene, CDR1 is SGDLS and CDR2 is YYNGEE. V was clipped by 4 bases and J by 2 bases, with 12 bases between them. Here the CDR3 reads CASSMRQEQETQYF. The CDR3 nucleotides are TGTGCCAGCAGCATGAGACAGGAACAAGAGACCCAGTACTTC.

The chain couples TRBV6-1 to TRBJ1-5; 7 nucleotides align to TRBD1. Per germline, CDR1 MNHNS and CDR2 SASEGT. This CDR3 is 15 amino acids long. J was trimmed by 2 bases and V by 5 bases; bases with no gene match: 6. This chain's CDR3 is CASSPDRTGNQPQHF. The CDR3, as DNA: TGTGCCAGCAGTCCGGACAGGACGGGCAATCAGCCCCAGCATTTT.